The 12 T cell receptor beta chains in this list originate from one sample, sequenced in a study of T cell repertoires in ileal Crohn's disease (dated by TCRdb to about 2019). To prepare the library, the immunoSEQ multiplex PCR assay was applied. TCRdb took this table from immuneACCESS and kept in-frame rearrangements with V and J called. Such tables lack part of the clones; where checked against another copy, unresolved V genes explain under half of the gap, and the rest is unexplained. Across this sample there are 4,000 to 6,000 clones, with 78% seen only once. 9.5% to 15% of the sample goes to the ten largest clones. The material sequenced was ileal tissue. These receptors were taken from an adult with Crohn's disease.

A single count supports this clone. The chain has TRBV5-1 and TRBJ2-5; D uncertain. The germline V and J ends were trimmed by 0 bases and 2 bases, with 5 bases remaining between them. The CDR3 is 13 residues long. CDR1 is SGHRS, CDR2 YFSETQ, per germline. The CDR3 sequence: CASSLGQQETQYF. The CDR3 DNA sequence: TGCGCCAGCAGCTTGGGGCAGCAAGAGACCCAGTACTTC.

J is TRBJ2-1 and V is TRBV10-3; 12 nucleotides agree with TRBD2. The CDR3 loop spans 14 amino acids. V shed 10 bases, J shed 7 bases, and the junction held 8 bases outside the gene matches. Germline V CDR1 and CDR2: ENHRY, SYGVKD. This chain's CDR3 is CATIGGLAGNEQFF. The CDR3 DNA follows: TGTGCCACCATTGGAGGACTAGCGGGGAATGAGCAGTTCTTC.

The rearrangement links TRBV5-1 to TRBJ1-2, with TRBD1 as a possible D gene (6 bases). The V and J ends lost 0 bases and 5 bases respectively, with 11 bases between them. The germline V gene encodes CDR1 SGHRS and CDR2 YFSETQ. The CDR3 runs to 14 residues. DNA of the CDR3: TGCGCCAGCAGCTTGGACAGGGTAGAATATGGCTACACCTTC. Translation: CASSLDRVEYGYTF.

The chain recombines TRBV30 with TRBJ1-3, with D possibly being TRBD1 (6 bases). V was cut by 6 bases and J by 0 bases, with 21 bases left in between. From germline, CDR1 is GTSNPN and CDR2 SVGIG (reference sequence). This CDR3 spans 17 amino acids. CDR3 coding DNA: TGTGCCTGCACTGGGCTCGGACAGCGAAGCTCTGGAAACACCATATATTTT. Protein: CACTGLGQRSSGNTIYF. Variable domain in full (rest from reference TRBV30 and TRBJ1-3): SQTIHQWPATLVQPVGSPLSLECTVEGTSNPNLYWYRQAAGRGLQLLFYSVGIGQISSEVPQNLSASRPQDRQFILSSKKLLLSDSGFYLCACTGLGQRSSGNTIYFGEGSWLTVV.

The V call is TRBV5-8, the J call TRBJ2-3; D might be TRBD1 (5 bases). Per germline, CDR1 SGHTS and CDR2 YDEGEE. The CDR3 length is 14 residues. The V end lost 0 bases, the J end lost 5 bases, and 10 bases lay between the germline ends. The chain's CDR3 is CASSLDPRGDTQYF. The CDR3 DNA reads TGTGCCAGCAGCTTGGACCCAAGGGGAGATACGCAGTATTTT.

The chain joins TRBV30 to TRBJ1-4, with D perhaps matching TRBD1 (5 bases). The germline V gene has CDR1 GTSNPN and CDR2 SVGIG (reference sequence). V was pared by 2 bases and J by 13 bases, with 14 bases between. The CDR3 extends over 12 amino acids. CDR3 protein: CAWSPRVGGLFF. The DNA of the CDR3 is TGTGCCTGGAGTCCACGAGTGGGGGGACTGTTTTTT. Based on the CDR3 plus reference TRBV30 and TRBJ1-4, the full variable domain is SQTIHQWPATLVQPVGSPLSLECTVEGTSNPNLYWYRQAAGRGLQLLFYSVGIGQISSEVPQNLSASRPQDRQFILSSKKLLLSDSGFYLCAWSPRVGGLFFGSGTQLSVL.

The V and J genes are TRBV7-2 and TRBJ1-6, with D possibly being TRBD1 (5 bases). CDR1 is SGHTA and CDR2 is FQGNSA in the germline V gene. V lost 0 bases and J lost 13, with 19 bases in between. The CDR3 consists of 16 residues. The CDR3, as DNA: TGTGCCAGCAGCTTAGCGGAGGGGCAGGGCGGGCTCCCCCTCCACTTT. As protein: CASSLAEGQGGLPLHF.

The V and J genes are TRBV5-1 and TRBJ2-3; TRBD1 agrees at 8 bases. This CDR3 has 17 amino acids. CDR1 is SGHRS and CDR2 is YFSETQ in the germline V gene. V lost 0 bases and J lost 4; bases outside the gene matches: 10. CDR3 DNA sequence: TGCGCCAGCAGCTTGGGGAAACAGGGGGTGCGGGCAGATACGCAGTATTTT. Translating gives CASSLGKQGVRADTQYF. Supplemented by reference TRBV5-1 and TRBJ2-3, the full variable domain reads KAGVTQTPRYLIKTRGQQVTLSCSPISGHRSVSWYQQTPGQGLQFLFEYFSETQRNKGNFPGRFSGRQFSNSRSEMNVSTLELGDSALYLCASSLGKQGVRADTQYFGPGTRLTVL.

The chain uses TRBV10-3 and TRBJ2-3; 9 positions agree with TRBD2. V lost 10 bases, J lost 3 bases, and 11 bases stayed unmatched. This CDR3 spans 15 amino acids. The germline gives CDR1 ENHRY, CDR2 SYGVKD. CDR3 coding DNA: TGTGCCACCGGATTCATAGCGGGGGCAACAGATACGCAGTATTTT. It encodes CATGFIAGATDTQYF.

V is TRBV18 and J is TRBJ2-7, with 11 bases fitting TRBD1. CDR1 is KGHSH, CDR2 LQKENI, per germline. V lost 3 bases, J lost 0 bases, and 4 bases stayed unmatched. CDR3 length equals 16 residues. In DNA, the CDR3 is TGTGCCAGCTCACCCACTGGGACAGGGGGCTCCTACGAGCAGTACTTC. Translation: CASSPTGTGGSYEQYF.

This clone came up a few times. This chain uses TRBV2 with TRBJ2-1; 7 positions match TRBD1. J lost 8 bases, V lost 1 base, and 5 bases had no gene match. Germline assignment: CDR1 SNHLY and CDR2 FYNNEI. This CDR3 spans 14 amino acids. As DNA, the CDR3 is TGTGCCAGCAGTGAAGGAAACAGGGGTGATGAGCAGTTCTTC. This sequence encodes CASSEGNRGDEQFF.

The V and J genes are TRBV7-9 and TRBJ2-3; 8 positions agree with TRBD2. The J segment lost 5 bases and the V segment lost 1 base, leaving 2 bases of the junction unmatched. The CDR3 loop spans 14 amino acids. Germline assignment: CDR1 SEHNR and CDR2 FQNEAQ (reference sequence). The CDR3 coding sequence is TGTGCCAGCAGCTTAGGCGGGGGGTTAGATACGCAGTATTTT. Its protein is CASSLGGGLDTQYF. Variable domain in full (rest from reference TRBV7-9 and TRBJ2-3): DTGVSQNPRHKITKRGQNVTFRCDPISEHNRLYWYRQTLGQGPEFLTYFQNEAQLEKSRLLSDRFSAERPKGSFSTLEIQRTEQGDSAMYLCASSLGGGLDTQYFGPGTRLTVL.